These 7 T cell receptor beta chains share one sample of origin, sequenced in a study of shared clonotypes between healthy human individuals. Sequencing was performed with immunoSEQ multiplex PCR; in TCRdb, only in-frame clones are kept and a portion is missing. The repertoire holds over a million clones, with roughly 97% as singletons. The sample comprised naive CD4+ T cells sorted from blood. Subset given: CD45RA+ positively selected. Every receptor here comes from a man aged 25-45 years in good health.

This chain connects TRBV5-1 to TRBJ1-5, with 8 bases identical to TRBD1. The CDR3 runs 14 residues. Trimming removed 4 bases from V and 6 bases from J; junction bases left unmatched: 6. Looked up from germline, CDR1 is SGHRS and CDR2 is YFSETQ. CDR3 residues: CASSIGQGGQPQHF. As DNA, the CDR3 is TGCGCCAGCAGCATAGGACAGGGCGGTCAGCCCCAGCATTTT.

This rearrangement joins TRBV19 to TRBJ2-1; D is uncertain. Germline loops: CDR1 LNHDA, CDR2 SQIVND (reference sequence). V lost 3 bases and J 5 bases, leaving 11 bases between the germline ends. There are 14 residues in the CDR3. CDR3 residues: CASSIQPSHNEQFF. Written as DNA, the CDR3 is TGTGCCAGTAGTATTCAACCTTCCCACAATGAGCAGTTCTTC.

The V and J genes are TRBV11-2 and TRBJ2-5, with TRBD1 matching over 7 bases. Germline trimming cut 4 bases from V and 1 base from J; bases unmatched to any gene: 3. The CDR3 consists of 14 residues. CDR1 SGHAT and CDR2 FQNNGV come from the germline V gene. The CDR3 reads CASSYGDSQETQYF. CDR3 bases: TGTGCCAGCAGCTACGGGGACAGCCAAGAGACCCAGTACTTC.

The genes are TRBV15 and TRBJ2-7; D is possibly TRBD2 (6 bases). Germline V gives CDR1 LNHNV, CDR2 YYDKDF (reference sequence). The V and J ends lost 1 base and 9 bases respectively, with 16 bases between them. The CDR3 totals 14 residues. DNA of the CDR3: TGTGCCACCAGCAGAGGGGCTAGCGCCGGCGCGCAGTACTTC. Translated: CATSRGASAGAQYF.

The chain recombines TRBV9 with TRBJ1-2; no reliable D call. V was shortened by 3 bases and J by 8 bases, with 8 bases between the two germline ends. The CDR3 loop spans 11 amino acids. CDR1 is SGDLS, CDR2 YYNGEE, per germline. The chain's CDR3 is CASSANRGYTF. The CDR3 DNA is TGTGCCAGCAGCGCCAATCGGGGCTACACCTTC.

This clone appeared once. The V gene is TRBV7-6, the J gene TRBJ2-5; 10 positions agree with TRBD1. Germline V gene data show CDR1 as SGHVS and CDR2 as FNYEAQ. The CDR3 consists of 15 residues. The ends lost 5 bases at V and 4 bases at J; junction bases unmatched: 7. CDR3 DNA sequence: TGTGCCAGCAGCCCCCTGGACAGGGGGACAGAGACCCAGTACTTC. It yields the protein CASSPLDRGTETQYF.

CDR3 in DNA: TGTGCCAGCACCGTGACAGGGATCGCTTTCTTT. Translating gives CASTVTGIAFF. This chain uses TRBV28 with TRBJ1-1, with TRBD1 identical over 7 bases. With 7 bases clipped from V and 11 bases from J, the junction kept 7 bases outside the gene matches. The CDR3 covers 11 residues. The germline CDR1 and CDR2 sequences are MDHEN and SYDVKM.